This T cell receptor (beta chain) was documented in a study of Graves' ophthalmopathy and Graves' hyperthyroidism (dated by TCRdb to the late 2010s). Some background on the complete study: Peripheral blood was collected at initial diagnosis, prior to any treatment. In total, over 130 blood samples were TCR-sequenced: approximately 42 ophthalmopathy, some 72 hyperthyroidism and approximately 17 hyperthyroidism-to-ophthalmopathy patients. To explore V-J signatures that distinguish ophthalmopathy from hyperthyroidism, a discovery set of about a hundred patients was enrolled, made up of 40 to 45 with ophthalmopathy and 57 with stable hyperthyroidism. T-cell repertoires of thyroid tissue and blood were compared in about 6 hyperthyroidism patients. The 100 discovery patients were randomly split 7:3 into training and test sets. TCR beta repertoire signatures were used to distinguish Graves' ophthalmopathy from Graves' hyperthyroidism and to predict progression to ophthalmopathy. An independent validation cohort was composed of about 20 hyperthyroidism patients and 17 patients who later progressed from hyperthyroidism to ophthalmopathy. Once sampling was done, hyperthyroidism patients were given methimazole at a starting dose of 30 mg daily, while ophthalmopathy patients were given high-dose intravenous methylprednisolone.

For repertoire sequencing, TCR beta CDR3 regions were amplified from RNA transcripts. The first round was an RT-PCR using HTBI primers with the Qiagen OneStep RT-PCR kit, and this first round was followed by a second-round multiplex PCR, then size selection and purification. The libraries underwent paired-end sequencing with 100 bp reads on an Illumina HiSeq2000. Concerning the study's data processing: SOAPnuke was used for read processing, and reads with adapters, uncalled bases, a mean Phred below 15, or no exact constant-primer or identifier match were discarded. COPE v1.2.5 was used to merge high-quality paired reads. Clonotypes were defined as unique nucleotide sequences and were aligned to IMGT TRB V, D and J references using MiTCR v1.1. The analysis was limited to V-J combinations with a frequency above 0.0001, which together covered roughly 99% of repertoires. For each V-J combination, a TCR clonal expansion and chaos score was defined as F50 clonal expansion divided by the chaos observed in the TCRdist matrix. Welch's t-statistics and random forest were used to narrow the features down to more than 10 V-J combinations, which were then fed into a naive Bayes classifier. The Morisita-Horn index was used to measure how similar the thyroid and blood repertoires were. The public reads were reanalyzed by TCRdb: fastp trimming at Q25, MiXCR alignment, in-frame beta chains only. Identical CDR3 protein sequences are pooled into one entry, listed with their most common genes and DNA. TCRdb, not the authors, supplied the V and J calls. The sample table lists under 250,000 distinct CDR3 sequences, approximately 28% of them with a count of one. The top ten clones comprise 9.1% of the sample.

This clonotype occurred many times. Its binding antigen is unknown. The record has no base qualities; no much larger clone is one base away. Beyond this particular receptor, the publication reports: Most expanded thyroid clonotypes with frequency above 0.001 were also detected in blood, suggesting blood repertoires may reflect the thyroid immune response. Sample size was not statistically predetermined, and group allocation was not concealed from the investigators. In validation, the model predicted ophthalmopathy progression with 70.59% sensitivity and about 73% specificity; roughly 12 predicted patients were CT-confirmed with GO in a median of around 6.5 months. The 13-signature model separated ophthalmopathy from stable hyperthyroidism with approximately 85% sensitivity and just under 84% specificity in cross-validation, and 80%/75% in the test set.

The ophthalmopathy patients had moderately to severely active disease, with a Clinical Activity Score of 3 or higher, a NOSPECS grade of 4 or higher, and a disease duration of less than 3 months. Patients were excluded if they had other autoimmune diseases, uncontrolled infections, pregnancy or lactation. Clinical symptoms, serum thyroxine, TRAb, thyroid ultrasound and orbital computed tomography formed the basis of the diagnosis. Using Ficoll-Paque density gradient centrifugation, PBMCs were isolated from 10 ml of fresh peripheral blood. Trizol reagent was used to extract the total RNA, and its quality was then checked on an Agilent 2100 Bioanalyzer. The CDR3, cysteine through phenylalanine, is 12 amino acids long. Solely the CDR3 DNA is kept, with 36 bases framed from the first base. V loses 4 bases at its end and J loses 5 bases; junction bases beyond the gene matches: 0. The germline V gene specifies MDHEN as CDR1 and SYDVKM as CDR2.

The sample was peripheral blood. This TCR derives from a man between 50 and 59 years old with Graves' ophthalmopathy. Donor details come from another sample of the same person, matched by shared clones. Here the chain combines TRBV28 and TRBJ2-7, with 9 bases aligning to TRBD1. The CDR3 here reads CASSWDRDEQYF. The DNA is TGTGCCAGCAGTTGGGACAGGGACGAGCAGTACTTC.